These 15 T cell receptor beta chains came from one sample sequenced in a study of cytomegalovirus exposure and HLA in healthy donors (dated by TCRdb to about 2017). The library was built by means of the immunoSEQ multiplex PCR assay. The multiplex PCR relied on a mix of 60 forward primers for TCR Vbeta segments and 13 reverse primers for TCR Jbeta segments. Here the immuneACCESS table is served through TCRdb, limited to in-frame sequences with V and J called. Missing clones are a known gap in these copies; in checked studies unresolved V genes cover under half, and the rest lacks a known reason. The sample table holds approximately 110,000 clones, of which about 77% were seen once. The ten top clones hold about 5% of the sample. Sequencing used PBMCs. The receptors were gathered from a woman aged 30 to 39 in good health and CMV-seropositive.

Remarks on this clone: Germline and junction disagree at one end, which may indicate a read error. The CDR3 loop is CGESGGSQGTQYF. Written as DNA, the CDR3 is TGTGGAGAAAGCGGGGGGTCCCAAGGGACCCAGTACTTC. The chain uses TRBV6-1 and TRBJ2-5, with TRBD2 matching over 9 bases. Germline lookup yields CDR1 MNHNS and CDR2 SASEGT. This CDR3 is built from 13 residues.

The chain recombines TRBV7-9 with TRBJ2-1; 8 bases are shared with TRBD1. The CDR3 has 12 residues. Germline-derived CDR1 and CDR2 are SEHNR and FQNEAQ (reference sequence). V lost 5 bases and J lost 8; bases outside the gene matches: 2. The CDR3 bases are TGTGCCAGCAGCAAGACAGGGGATGAGCAGTTCTTC. Translating gives CASSKTGDEQFF.

V gene TRBV7-8 combines with J gene TRBJ2-1; a possible D gene is TRBD2 (6 bases). The V gene lost 4 bases and the J gene lost 14 bases, with 15 bases spanning the gap. The CDR3 totals 12 residues. Per germline, CDR1 SGHVS and CDR2 FQNEAQ. CDR3 loop: CASSYGRDLEFF. The CDR3 DNA reads as TGTGCCAGCAGCTACGGCCGGGACTTGGAGTTCTTC.

The chain is built from TRBV4-2 and TRBJ1-4; 9 bases are a match to TRBD1. Germline V gives CDR1 LGHNA, CDR2 YNFKEQ. V dropped 3 bases and J dropped 8; count of bases not matched to a gene: 7. CDR3 length: 15 amino acids. This CDR3 reads CASSQTGTGREKLFF. The CDR3 bases are TGTGCCAGCAGCCAGACCGGGACAGGGCGGGAAAAACTGTTTTTT.

J is TRBJ1-4 and V is TRBV25-1, with D possibly matching TRBD1 (5 bases). Trimming shortened V by 5 bases and J by 8 bases, and 9 bases separated the two germline ends. Germline V gene data show CDR1 as MGHDK and CDR2 as SYGVNS. The CDR3 extends over 12 amino acids. This chain's CDR3 is CASSSGGEKLFF. CDR3 coding DNA: TGTGCCAGCAGTTCTGGGGGGGAAAAACTGTTTTTT.

The V gene is TRBV5-1, the J gene TRBJ2-7; tentative D call: TRBD1 (5 bases). V gave up 0 bases and J gave up 2 bases, with 9 bases separating them. The germline V gene encodes CDR1 SGHRS and CDR2 YFSETQ. CDR3 length equals 14 residues. CDR3 sequence: CASSLEPTAYEQYF. CDR3 bases: TGCGCCAGCAGCTTGGAGCCGACAGCCTACGAGCAGTACTTC.

In this sample, this clone turned up once. The chain has TRBV18 and TRBJ1-3; 7 bases are a match to TRBD1. CDR3 length: 16 amino acids. Trimming took 4 bases from V and 0 from J; bases not matched to a gene: 6. The germline CDR1 and CDR2 sequences are KGHSH and LQKENI. This CDR3 reads CASSLEGQFSGNTIYF. Here the CDR3 DNA reads TGTGCCAGCTCACTAGAGGGACAGTTCTCTGGAAACACCATATATTTT.

The rearrangement uses TRBV19 and TRBJ2-2; no reliable D call. Germline loops: CDR1 LNHDA, CDR2 SQIVND (reference sequence). V was shortened by 0 bases and J by 2 bases, with 10 bases between the two germline ends. The length of the CDR3 is 16 residues. This chain's CDR3 is CASSIEPHSNTGELFF. As DNA, the CDR3 is TGTGCCAGTAGTATAGAGCCACATTCTAACACCGGGGAGCTGTTTTTT. The full variable domain, in which reference TRBV19 and TRBJ2-2 provide the parts outside the CDR3, is DGGITQSPKYLFRKEGQNVTLSCEQNLNHDAMYWYRQDPGQGLRLIYYSQIVNDFQKGDIAEGYSVSREKKESFPLTVTSAQKNPTAFYLCASSIEPHSNTGELFFGEGSRLTVL.

The chain joins TRBV7-2 to TRBJ1-1, with 8 bases lining up with TRBD1. CDR1 is SGHTA, CDR2 FQGNSA, per germline. V gave up 7 bases and J gave up 1 base; unmatched junction bases: 2. This CDR3 contains 13 residues. The chain's CDR3 is CASTGQGNTEAFF. CDR3 bases: TGTGCCAGCACCGGACAGGGGAACACTGAAGCTTTCTTT.

The V gene is TRBV7-3, the J gene TRBJ2-1; 10 bases are shared with TRBD2. The junction had 7 bases not matched to a gene; V was cut back by 2 bases and J by 0 bases. The CDR3 has 18 amino acids. Germline V CDR1 and CDR2: SGHTA, FQGTGA. In nucleotides, the CDR3 is TGTGCCAGCAGCTTAGTAGCGGGGGGCTTACTCTCCTACAATGAGCAGTTCTTC. Protein sequence: CASSLVAGGLLSYNEQFF.

V gene TRBV30 combines with J gene TRBJ1-5; a possible D gene is TRBD1 (5 bases). V was pared by 2 bases and J by 2 bases, with 13 bases between. The CDR3 is made up of 15 amino acids. Per the germline V gene, CDR1 is GTSNPN and CDR2 is SVGIG (reference sequence). The CDR3 spells CAWSTGGWGNQPQHF. The CDR3 DNA reads TGTGCCTGGAGTACGGGGGGTTGGGGCAATCAGCCCCAGCATTTT.

CDR3 in amino acids: CASSYSIQREQYF. The CDR3 DNA reads TGTGCCAGCAGTTACTCTATCCAGAGGGAGCAGTACTTC. This chain links TRBV6-5 with TRBJ2-5; the D gene is possibly TRBD2 (5 bases). In germline, CDR1 is MNHEY, CDR2 SVGAGI. Trimming pared 0 bases from V and 11 bases from J, leaving 13 bases between. CDR3 length: 13 residues.

The CDR3 region has the DNA TGTGCCAGCAGCCGCCGGGACAGGGTGTCCGAGCAGTACTTC. It encodes CASSRRDRVSEQYF. This sequence joins TRBV5-4 and TRBJ2-7, with 9 nucleotides matching TRBD1. The germline V gene has CDR1 SGHNT and CDR2 YYREEE (reference sequence). The CDR3 is made up of 14 amino acids. V gave up 4 bases and J gave up 6 bases; unmatched junction bases: 8.

V and J are TRBV18 and TRBJ2-3; TRBD2 might be the D (7 bases). The CDR3 is made up of 15 amino acids. Trimming took 3 bases from V and 2 from J, leaving 12 bases between them. Germline CDR1 and CDR2: KGHSH and LQKENI. The CDR3 here is CASSPGGGLTDTQYF. CDR3 nucleotide sequence: TGTGCCAGCTCACCGGGGGGGGGCCTCACAGATACGCAGTATTTT.

The chain uses TRBV14 and TRBJ2-1; 7 positions agree with TRBD1. The CDR3 extends over 13 amino acids. The germline gives CDR1 SGHDN, CDR2 FVKESK. V was pared by 8 bases and J by 12 bases, with 13 bases of the junction left unmatched. CDR3 region: CASGDSGVGTQFF. DNA for the CDR3: TGTGCCAGCGGGGACAGCGGTGTGGGTACGCAGTTCTTC.